Each of the 24 T cell receptor beta chains below was sequenced from the same sample in a study of cytomegalovirus exposure and HLA in healthy donors. The PCR made use of 60 Vbeta and 13 Jbeta primers. TCRdb's table, derived via immunoSEQ multiplex PCR, lists solely in-frame clones and lacks some. The sample shows 60,000 to 75,000 clones, approximately 73% of them seen only once. The sequenced sample was PBMCs. The receptors stem from a man aged 45 to 65 in good health and CMV-seronegative.

The V gene is TRBV5-6, the J gene TRBJ2-7; D perhaps matches TRBD2 (7 bases). Germline CDR1 reads SGHDT; CDR2 reads YYEEEE. Trimming left V 4 bases short and J 3 bases short, with 20 bases between. This CDR3 is 16 amino acids long. Here the CDR3 DNA reads TGTGCCAGCAGCCCGAGGGGGGGCCCACGTCACTACGAGCAGTACTTC. It translates to CASSPRGGPRHYEQYF.

The chain recombines TRBV9 with TRBJ2-1, with a tentative D call TRBD2 (7 bases). Deletions cut 4 bases from V and 1 base from J, with 15 bases between. Per the germline V gene, CDR1 is SGDLS and CDR2 is YYNGEE. The CDR3 is made up of 16 amino acids. CDR3 in amino acids: CASSSREGGSYNEQFF. The CDR3, as DNA: TGTGCCAGCAGCTCCCGTGAGGGGGGGTCCTACAATGAGCAGTTCTTC.

As for this clone: The junction and the germline gene differ at one end; a read error may be behind it. The genes are TRBV5-1 and TRBJ2-1; the match to TRBD2 covers 9 bases. This CDR3 has 15 amino acids. Germline CDR1 SGHRS, CDR2 YFSETQ. The CDR3 spells CASSLAAGGYSEQFF. The CDR3 DNA is TGCGCCAGCAGCTTGGCGGCGGGGGGGTACAGTGAGCAGTTCTTC.

This sequence joins TRBV7-3 and TRBJ1-6, with 7 bases matching TRBD1. This CDR3 is 15 amino acids long. Per germline, CDR1 SGHTA and CDR2 FQGTGA. J was trimmed by 5 bases and V by 6 bases; bases with no gene match: 7. The CDR3 sequence: CASRSTGTDNSPLHF. CDR3 nucleotides: TGTGCCAGCAGGTCTACCGGGACAGATAATTCACCCCTCCACTTT. Variable domain in full (rest from reference TRBV7-3 and TRBJ1-6): GAGVSQTPSNKVTEKGKYVELRCDPISGHTALYWYRQSLGQGPEFLIYFQGTGAADDSGLPNDRFFAVRPEGSVSTLKIQRTERGDSAVYLCASRSTGTDNSPLHFGNGTRLTVT.

The chain carries TRBV29-1 and TRBJ2-7, with a possible D match to TRBD1 (6 bases). Trimming stripped 5 bases from V and 9 bases from J, with 23 bases between. This CDR3 spans 14 amino acids. Germline V gene sequence: CDR1 SQVTM, CDR2 ANQGSEA. CDR3 loop: CSVSSGTRKSLQYF. CDR3 bases: TGCAGCGTTTCCTCCGGGACACGAAAATCGCTGCAGTACTTC.

This clone was counted a single time. The V call is TRBV9, the J call TRBJ2-2; the D gene is possibly TRBD1 (5 bases). The V gene's germline CDR1 is SGDLS and CDR2 YYNGEE. The CDR3 is 16 amino acids. V shed 6 bases and J shed 2 bases, with 17 bases lying between them. The CDR3 here is CASTPYHRLNTGELFF. CDR3 nucleotide sequence: TGTGCCAGCACCCCATACCACAGGCTAAACACCGGGGAGCTGTTTTTT.

This clone has more than one count but fewer than ten. J is TRBJ2-1 and V is TRBV19; tentative D call: TRBD1 (6 bases). The ends were cut back, 10 bases at V and 8 bases at J, with 18 bases in the middle. This CDR3 has 13 residues. The germline gives CDR1 LNHDA, CDR2 SQIVND (reference sequence). DNA of the CDR3: TGTGCCACCCAACAGGGCGTTGTCGATGAGCAGTTCTTC. This codes for CATQQGVVDEQFF.

J is TRBJ2-4 and V is TRBV5-1; D might be TRBD2 (5 bases). The CDR3 runs 14 residues. Germline CDR1 SGHRS, CDR2 YFSETQ. Trimming removed 2 bases from V and 8 bases from J, with 14 bases in between. This CDR3 is CASSFGLSEDIQYF. In nucleotides, the CDR3 is TGCGCCAGCAGCTTTGGACTCTCCGAGGACATTCAGTACTTC.

This clone was found a few times. The chain is built from TRBV6-1 and TRBJ1-4, with D tentatively TRBD1 (5 bases). The CDR3 has 15 amino acids. Germline V gene sequence: CDR1 MNHNS, CDR2 SASEGT. V gave up 7 bases and J gave up 3 bases, with 15 bases separating them. CDR3 sequence (DNA): TGTGCCAGCAAACACGGGGGGATGGCTAATGAAAAACTGTTTTTT. Its protein is CASKHGGMANEKLFF.

DNA of the CDR3: TGTGCCAGCAGGGAACAGGGTGGCAGTGAAGCTTTCTTT. Translating gives CASREQGGSEAFF. The chain couples TRBV6-5 to TRBJ1-1, with D possibly TRBD1 on 6 matching bases. Germline loops: CDR1 MNHEY, CDR2 SVGAGI. CDR3 size: 13 residues. V was pared by 6 bases and J by 7 bases, with 15 bases between.

The chain has TRBV6-1 and TRBJ2-3, with D tentatively TRBD1 (6 bases). Germline CDR1 and CDR2: MNHNS and SASEGT. This CDR3 comprises 12 residues. V lost 6 bases to trimming and J lost 6 bases, with 10 bases between them. CDR3 loop: CASSQGLDTQYF. The CDR3 nucleotides read TGTGCCAGCAGCCAGGGGTTGGATACGCAGTATTTT.

The V call is TRBV7-3, the J call TRBJ2-1; 10 bases agree with TRBD2. Germline V CDR1 and CDR2: SGHTA, FQGTGA. Trimming at V came to 6 bases and at J to 3 bases, leaving 14 bases not matched to a gene. The CDR3 covers 18 residues. The CDR3 sequence is CASRPAGGGTSDYNEQFF. CDR3 sequence (DNA): TGTGCCAGCAGACCAGCGGGGGGCGGGACTAGCGACTACAATGAGCAGTTCTTC.

V gene TRBV7-3 combines with J gene TRBJ2-5; a possible D gene is TRBD1 (6 bases). The CDR3 totals 13 residues. V lost 4 bases to trimming and J lost 4 bases, with 10 bases between them. The germline gives CDR1 SGHTA, CDR2 FQGTGA. The CDR3 region is CASSSAGAETQYF. Here the CDR3 DNA reads TGTGCCAGCAGCTCTGCAGGGGCAGAGACCCAGTACTTC.

This sequence joins TRBV5-4 and TRBJ1-1, with TRBD1 identical over 7 bases. Germline assignment: CDR1 SGHNT and CDR2 YYREEE (reference sequence). With V trimmed by 4 bases and J by 1 base, 4 bases remained unmatched. The CDR3 runs to 14 residues. CDR3: CASSPRTGNTEAFF. The CDR3 coding sequence is TGTGCCAGCAGCCCGAGGACAGGGAACACTGAAGCTTTCTTT.

This clone appeared a single time. The chain employs TRBV5-1 and TRBJ2-2; D might be TRBD1 (5 bases). The CDR3 is 15 residues long. The V end lost 4 bases, the J end lost 1 base, and 11 bases lay between the germline ends. Germline CDR1 and CDR2: SGHRS and YFSETQ. CDR3 loop: CASSPNRGNTGELFF. The CDR3 coding sequence is TGCGCCAGCAGCCCAAATAGGGGGAACACCGGGGAGCTGTTTTTT.

The chain has TRBV29-1 and TRBJ1-2; TRBD1 matches at 10 bases. CDR1 is SQVTM, CDR2 ANQGSEA, per germline. V lost 7 bases and J lost 3; bases outside the gene matches: 11. The CDR3 covers 15 residues. The CDR3 here is CSGWDRGSSDYGYTF. CDR3 sequence (DNA): TGCAGCGGCTGGGACAGGGGCTCTAGTGACTATGGCTACACCTTC.

The chain uses TRBV19 and TRBJ1-2, with 10 bases lining up with TRBD1. Trimming at V came to 5 bases and at J to 1 base, leaving 13 bases not matched to a gene. Germline CDR1 LNHDA, CDR2 SQIVND (reference sequence). The CDR3 consists of 18 residues. CDR3 sequence reads: CASSVYPGQGSINYGYTF. The DNA for the CDR3 is TGTGCCAGTAGTGTCTACCCGGGACAGGGGTCTATTAACTATGGCTACACCTTC.

This clone was seen only a few times. The chain recombines TRBV6-4 with TRBJ2-1; D perhaps matches TRBD1 (6 bases). CDR3 length: 15 amino acids. From germline, CDR1 is MRHNA and CDR2 SNTAGT. Between the trimmed V and J ends, which lost 0 bases and 8 bases, there was a span of 14 bases. In nucleotides, the CDR3 is TGTGCCAGCAGTGACTCGGTCAGGGGAAGTGATGAGCAGTTCTTC. Translated: CASSDSVRGSDEQFF.

The gene calls are TRBV27 and TRBJ1-6, with D maybe TRBD1 (6 bases). V lost 5 bases and J lost 3, with 14 bases in between. The CDR3 runs to 16 residues. Germline CDR1 is MNHEY and CDR2 is SMNVEV (reference sequence). For the CDR3, the DNA is TGTGCCAGCAGTCACTTCCGGGACATCTATAATTCACCCCTCCACTTT. This encodes CASSHFRDIYNSPLHF.

The chain is built from TRBV30 and TRBJ1-2, with a tentative D call TRBD1 (6 bases). V was pared by 3 bases and J by 7 bases, with 15 bases between. The CDR3 sequence is 13 residues long. The V gene's germline CDR1 is GTSNPN and CDR2 SVGIG (reference sequence). The CDR3 spells CAWRKSGQLGYTF. CDR3 nucleotides: TGTGCCTGGAGGAAATCAGGACAGCTTGGCTACACCTTC.

The chain combines TRBV10-2 with TRBJ1-1, with 7 bases that match TRBD1. Germline CDR1 reads WSHSY; CDR2 reads SAAADI. This CDR3 comprises 14 residues. J lost 0 bases, V lost 8 bases, and 6 bases had no gene match. This chain's CDR3 is CASYLTGLNTEAFF. The CDR3 DNA follows: TGCGCCAGCTACCTGACAGGGCTGAACACTGAAGCTTTCTTT.

The chain links TRBV7-3 to TRBJ2-5; 8 bases line up with TRBD2. Germline lookup yields CDR1 SGHTA and CDR2 FQGTGA. After removal of 5 bases from V and 5 bases from J, the junction contained 7 bases not matched to a gene. The length of the CDR3 is 14 residues. CDR3 coding DNA: TGTGCCAGCAGCCAGGCGGGGGGCTGGGAGACCCAGTACTTC. Its protein is CASSQAGGWETQYF.

The V gene is TRBV18, the J gene TRBJ2-5, with 7 bases that match TRBD1. Matching the DNA end better, TRBJ2-7 makes the J call doubtful. The CDR3 is made up of 14 amino acids. Germline CDR1 KGHSH, CDR2 LQKENI. The CDR3 loop reads CASSLRQGSYEQYF. The CDR3 bases are TGTGCCAGCTCACTTCGACAGGGTTCCTACGAGCAGTACTTC.

The chain joins TRBV5-1 to TRBJ2-5; no clear D gene. Trimming cost V 2 bases and J 3 bases, with 8 bases left between them. Looked up from germline, CDR1 is SGHRS and CDR2 is YFSETQ. CDR3 size: 13 residues. CDR3 bases: TGCGCCAGCAGCTTTGAGGCAGAAGAGACCCAGTACTTC. Its translation: CASSFEAEETQYF.